This T cell receptor (beta chain) was captured by sequencing in a study of graft-versus-host responses after intestinal transplantation. Turning to the study itself: Tacrolimus plus steroids were given to all recipients for about three years, preceded by anti-thymocyte globulin induction. The study's findings and limits: Peak levels of circulating GvH clones tracked with early post-transplant HvG declines. Researchers found GvH clones in recipient marrow, and some showed up first in ileum or blood.

Sequenced by immunoSEQ multiplex PCR; TCRdb stores in-frame clones only, minus some. The top ten clones hold roughly 0.19% of a sample with over 120,000 clones, approximately 91% of them seen once. As to this clone: Its antigen is not known.

This receptor was taken from a human donor who received an intestinal transplant. Source: unstimulated CD4+ T cells sorted from spleen or lymph node cells, taken before intestinal transplant.

The CDR3 DNA sequence: TGTGCCAGCAGTTACTCGGGACTCGATAGCTCCTACGAGCAGTACTTC. Translating it yields CASSYSGLDSSYEQYF. This rearrangement joins TRBV6-5 to TRBJ2-7, with D perhaps TRBD2 (6 bases). Germline assignment: CDR1 MNHEY and CDR2 SVGAGI. The CDR3 has 16 residues. V was cut by 0 bases and J by 0 bases, with 12 bases left in between.